This entry lists 16 T cell receptor beta chains sequenced from one sample in a study of T cells after yellow fever vaccination. TCRdb processed the 5' RACE reads anew with MiXCR; each CDR3 protein has one entry. The sample lists 250,000 to 350,000 distinct CDR3 sequences; approximately 7% were seen once. The sample was PBMCs, taken 45 days after the first yellow fever vaccination. The receptor source for this set is a man aged 18 to 30 who received the YFV17D yellow fever vaccine.

Turning to this clonotype: One end of the junction fails to match germline, which may point to a read error. This rearrangement joins TRBV5-5 to TRBJ1-5; possibly TRBD1 for D (6 bases). The CDR3 is 16 amino acids. The germline V gene encodes CDR1 SGHKS and CDR2 YYEKEE (reference sequence). The CDR3 DNA reads TGTGCCAGCAGCTTACATGAGGACAGCCTCAATCAGCCCCGGCATTTT. Protein: CASSLHEDSLNQPRHF.

This clonotype occurred a few times. The rearrangement uses TRBV20-1 and TRBJ1-2; D remains unclear. Per germline, CDR1 DFQATT and CDR2 SNEGSKA (reference sequence). This CDR3 is 11 amino acids long. Trimming removed 6 bases from V and 2 bases from J, with 7 bases in between. The CDR3 coding sequence is TGCAGTGCAAAGGGCAACTATGGCTACACCTTC. Translation gives CSAKGNYGYTF.

There are many counts of this clonotype. J is TRBJ1-5 and V is TRBV7-9; 7 bases line up with TRBD1. This CDR3 spans 14 amino acids. After removal of 1 base from V and 6 bases from J, the junction contained 3 bases not matched to a gene. CDR1 is SEHNR and CDR2 is FQNEAQ in the germline V gene (reference sequence). DNA of the CDR3: TGTGCCAGCAGCTTAGGACAGGGAGGTCAGCCCCAGCATTTT. Translation gives CASSLGQGGQPQHF.

The chain uses TRBV12-3 or TRBV12-4 and TRBJ2-5; D call uncertain. V was cut by 5 bases and J by 1 base, with 14 bases left in between. This CDR3 comprises 15 residues. The CDR3 bases are TGTGCCAGCAGTCCGACCCACTGGATCCAAGAGACCCAGTACTTC. It encodes CASSPTHWIQETQYF.

This sequence joins TRBV6-5 and TRBJ2-5; perhaps TRBD2 as D (6 bases). This CDR3 is built from 13 residues. Germline V gene sequence: CDR1 MNHEY, CDR2 SVGAGI. Trimming removed 5 bases at V and 1 base at J, with 8 bases between. The CDR3 loop is CASSTSSQETQYF. The DNA of the CDR3 is TGTGCCAGCAGTACTAGCAGCCAAGAGACCCAGTACTTC.

The table lists this clonotype with many counts. The chain carries TRBV5-1 and TRBJ1-5; the D gene is possibly TRBD1 (5 bases). With 4 bases removed from V and 4 bases from J, the gap between germline ends came to 15 bases. The CDR3 sequence is 15 residues long. From germline, CDR1 is SGHRS and CDR2 YFSETQ. CDR3 in DNA: TGCGCCAGCAGCCGGGACGGTGCTCCGAATCAGCCCCAGCATTTT. Translated, it gives CASSRDGAPNQPQHF. Full variable domain (rest looked up from reference TRBV5-1 and TRBJ1-5): KAGVTQTPRYLIKTRGQQVTLSCSPISGHRSVSWYQQTPGQGLQFLFEYFSETQRNKGNFPGRFSGRQFSNSRSEMNVSTLELGDSALYLCASSRDGAPNQPQHFGDGTRLSIL.

The chain is built from TRBV20-1 and TRBJ2-7; 7 bases fit TRBD2. Germline CDR1 and CDR2: DFQATT and SNEGSKA (reference sequence). J was trimmed by 4 bases and V by 1 base; bases with no gene match: 7. There are 14 residues in the CDR3. The CDR3 loop reads CSARVGGNRYEQYF. The CDR3 DNA reads as TGCAGTGCTAGAGTGGGGGGGAATCGGTACGAGCAGTACTTC.

The CDR3 DNA is TGTGCCAGCAGCTTCTCGGCAGATTCCTACAATGAGCAGTTCTTC. Amino acid sequence: CASSFSADSYNEQFF. The chain couples TRBV11-1 to TRBJ2-1; D unresolved. The CDR3 has 15 residues. CDR1 is SGHAT and CDR2 is FQDESV in the germline V gene (reference sequence). V dropped 3 bases and J dropped 1 base, with 10 bases sitting between them.

This clonotype occurred many times. This rearrangement joins TRBV6-5 to TRBJ2-3; TRBD2 might be the D (5 bases). Germline CDR1 and CDR2: MNHEY and SVGAGI. The CDR3 consists of 14 residues. The V and J ends lost 4 bases and 10 bases respectively, with 18 bases between them. The CDR3 nucleotides are TGTGCCAGCAGTTTTGGGGAGCCTATAGGGTCGCAGTATTTT. Residues: CASSFGEPIGSQYF.

The rearrangement uses TRBV20-1 and TRBJ1-3; 7 bases are a match to TRBD1. In germline, CDR1 is DFQATT, CDR2 SNEGSKA (reference sequence). The V and J ends lost 6 bases and 3 bases, in that order; junction bases with no gene match: 2. The CDR3 is 12 residues long. CDR3 bases: TGCAGTGCGTACAGGGGTGGAAACACCATATATTTT. This translates into CSAYRGGNTIYF.

As to this clonotype: Just one base apart from a much larger clone, this may be a read error. The V call is TRBV29-1, the J call TRBJ1-1, with D perhaps matching TRBD1 (5 bases). This CDR3 is 13 amino acids long. Germline V lookup: CDR1 SQVTM, CDR2 ANQGSEA. V shed 4 bases and J shed 1 base, with 10 bases lying between them. The CDR3 spells CSVAKGENTEAFF. DNA for the CDR3: TGCAGCGTTGCGAAAGGGGAGAACACTGAAGCTTTCTTT.

This clonotype was counted at least ten times. The chain employs TRBV6-1 and TRBJ2-7, with a possible D match to TRBD2 (6 bases). CDR3 length: 11 amino acids. Per germline, CDR1 MNHNS and CDR2 SASEGT. Between the trimmed V and J ends, which lost 10 bases and 3 bases, there was a span of 10 bases. Here the CDR3 reads CATGLIYEQYF. The DNA of the CDR3 is TGTGCCACTGGACTAATCTACGAGCAGTACTTC.

V and J are TRBV5-1 and TRBJ1-2; 10 nucleotides agree with TRBD1. CDR3 length: 16 amino acids. The germline CDR1 and CDR2 sequences are SGHRS and YFSETQ. V lost 4 bases, J lost 5 bases, and 11 bases stayed unmatched. The CDR3 spells CASSPGQGDAHYGYTF. CDR3 bases: TGCGCCAGCAGCCCCGGACAGGGGGACGCCCATTATGGCTACACCTTC.

This clonotype was recorded at least ten times. The rearrangement joins TRBV6-5 to TRBJ2-7; D might be TRBD2 (6 bases). The germline V and J ends were trimmed by 4 bases and 3 bases, with 10 bases remaining between them. There are 13 residues in the CDR3. From germline, CDR1 is MNHEY and CDR2 SVGAGI. The CDR3 loop is CASSSGRGYEQYF. The CDR3 DNA follows: TGTGCCAGCAGTTCGGGGCGGGGCTACGAGCAGTACTTC.

This clonotype showed up just a few times. The CDR3 region has the DNA TGTGCCAGCAGCTTCCCTCTTAGCGGGGGGAACAATGAGCAGTTCTTC. Amino acid sequence: CASSFPLSGGNNEQFF. V gene TRBV7-9 combines with J gene TRBJ2-1, with 10 bases aligning to TRBD2. This CDR3 is built from 16 residues. Looked up from germline, CDR1 is SEHNR and CDR2 is FQNEAQ (reference sequence). The J segment lost 5 bases and the V segment lost 3 bases, leaving 7 bases of the junction unmatched.

The chain carries TRBV4-3 and TRBJ1-1, with 7 bases fitting TRBD1. In germline, CDR1 is LGHNA, CDR2 YSLEER. V lost 2 bases, J lost 1 base, and 13 bases stayed unmatched. The CDR3 runs to 18 residues. The CDR3 nucleotides read TGCGCCAGCAGCCAAAATCTGGACAGGTTTTTGAAGAACACTGAAGCTTTCTTT. The encoded protein is CASSQNLDRFLKNTEAFF.